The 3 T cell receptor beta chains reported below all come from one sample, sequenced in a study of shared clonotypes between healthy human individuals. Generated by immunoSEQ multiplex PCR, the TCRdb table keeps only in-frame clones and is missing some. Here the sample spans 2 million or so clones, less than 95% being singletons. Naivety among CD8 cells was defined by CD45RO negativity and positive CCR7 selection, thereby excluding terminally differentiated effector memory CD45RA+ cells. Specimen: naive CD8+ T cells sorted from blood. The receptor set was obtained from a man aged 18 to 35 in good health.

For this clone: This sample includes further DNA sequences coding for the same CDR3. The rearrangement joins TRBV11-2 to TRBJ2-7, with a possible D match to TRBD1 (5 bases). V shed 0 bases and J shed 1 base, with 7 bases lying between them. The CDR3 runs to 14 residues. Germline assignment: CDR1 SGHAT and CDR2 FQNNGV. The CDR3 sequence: CASSLEPGSYEQYF. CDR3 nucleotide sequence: TGTGCCAGCAGCTTAGAGCCAGGGTCCTACGAGCAGTACTTC.

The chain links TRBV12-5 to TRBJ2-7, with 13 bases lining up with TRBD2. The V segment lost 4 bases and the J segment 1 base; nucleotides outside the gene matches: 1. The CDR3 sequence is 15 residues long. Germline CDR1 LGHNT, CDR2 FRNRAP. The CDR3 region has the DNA TGTGCTAGTGGTTCGGGACTAGCGGGATCCTACGAGCAGTACTTC. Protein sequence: CASGSGLAGSYEQYF.

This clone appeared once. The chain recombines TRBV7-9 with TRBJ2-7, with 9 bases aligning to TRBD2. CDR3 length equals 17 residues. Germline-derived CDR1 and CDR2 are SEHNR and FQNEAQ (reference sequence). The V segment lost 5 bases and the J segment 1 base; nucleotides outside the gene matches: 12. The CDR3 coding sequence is TGTGCCAGCAGCCCTACTGAGACTAGCGGCCCATCCTACGAGCAGTACTTC. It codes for CASSPTETSGPSYEQYF. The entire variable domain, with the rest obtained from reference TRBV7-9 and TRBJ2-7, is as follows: DTGVSQNPRHKITKRGQNVTFRCDPISEHNRLYWYRQTLGQGPEFLTYFQNEAQLEKSRLLSDRFSAERPKGSFSTLEIQRTEQGDSAMYLCASSPTETSGPSYEQYFGPGTRLTVT.